This T cell receptor (beta chain) was obtained from a study of a mutant IDH1 vaccine in newly diagnosed glioma. Regarding time point: week 35, safety follow-up. Each dose delivered 300 ug of mutant IDH1 20-mer peptide subcutaneously with imiquimod. V was clipped by 5 bases and J by 5 bases, with 18 bases between them. The CDR3 length is 16 residues. Germline assignment: CDR1 SEHNR and CDR2 FQNEAQ (reference sequence). On this clone itself: Its antigen is undetermined.

Only in-frame clones appear in the TCRdb table, and some are missing; sequencing was by immunoSEQ multiplex PCR. Of some 29,000 clones in the sample, roughly 80% were seen once. The origin of this receptor is a woman in her twenties or thirties with glioma. Some clones in this sample may be carry-over from other donors' samples. The genes are TRBV7-9 and TRBJ2-2; weak D call: TRBD2 (6 bases). Specimen: PBMCs, collected from a glioma patient whose treatment included an IDH1 peptide vaccine. CDR3 in amino acids: CASSPPGGLSTGELFF. The CDR3, as DNA: TGTGCCAGCAGCCCACCCGGGGGACTTTCTACCGGGGAGCTGTTTTTT.